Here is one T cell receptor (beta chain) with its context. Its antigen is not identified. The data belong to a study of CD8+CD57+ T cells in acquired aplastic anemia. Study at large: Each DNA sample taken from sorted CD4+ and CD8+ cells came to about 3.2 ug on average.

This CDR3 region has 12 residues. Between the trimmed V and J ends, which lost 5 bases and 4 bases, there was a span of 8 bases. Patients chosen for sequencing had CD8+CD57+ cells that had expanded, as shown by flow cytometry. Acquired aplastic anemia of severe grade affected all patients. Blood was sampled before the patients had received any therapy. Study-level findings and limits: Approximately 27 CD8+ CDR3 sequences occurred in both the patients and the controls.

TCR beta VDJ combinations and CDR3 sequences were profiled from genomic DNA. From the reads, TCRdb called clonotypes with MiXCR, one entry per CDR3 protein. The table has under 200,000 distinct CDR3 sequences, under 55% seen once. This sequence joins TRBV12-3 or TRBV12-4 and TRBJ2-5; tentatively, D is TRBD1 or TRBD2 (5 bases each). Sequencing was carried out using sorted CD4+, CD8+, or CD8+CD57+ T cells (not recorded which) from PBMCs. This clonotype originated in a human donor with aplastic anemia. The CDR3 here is CASSIGTETQYF. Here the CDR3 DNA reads TGTGCCAGCAGTATCGGGACAGAGACCCAGTACTTC.